Presented here are 8 T cell receptor beta chains from one specimen sequenced in a study of T-cell reconstitution after alpha-beta-depleted transplantation in children. Using unique molecular identifiers, the investigators prepared the TCRbeta library. TCRdb reprocessed the PCR reads via MiXCR and lists one record per CDR3 protein. The sample has approximately 590,000 distinct CDR3 sequences; roughly 10% are singletons. The specimen comprised PBMCs from the stem cell graft donor, sampled from the stem cell graft. These receptors were taken from a human donor who donated a stem cell graft to a child with acute myeloid leukemia.

The chain has TRBV28 and TRBJ1-2; 7 positions agree with TRBD1. The CDR3 is 17 amino acids. CDR1 is MDHEN and CDR2 is SYDVKM in the germline V gene. Germline trimming cut 6 bases from V and 5 bases from J; bases unmatched to any gene: 18. This CDR3 is CASRQPPGSGTAYGYTF. The CDR3 DNA sequence: TGTGCCAGCAGGCAACCCCCAGGGTCCGGGACAGCTTATGGCTACACCTTC.

This clonotype came up many times. The chain couples TRBV20-1 to TRBJ1-1, with D tentatively TRBD1 (6 bases). Germline V gene data show CDR1 as DFQATT and CDR2 as SNEGSKA (reference sequence). V shed 0 bases and J shed 7 bases, with 9 bases lying between them. CDR3 length: 12 amino acids. The DNA for the CDR3 is TGCAGTGCTAGAGAGGGGGCAGATGAAGCTTTCTTT. Residues: CSAREGADEAFF.

This clonotype was seen more than once but under ten times. The chain recombines TRBV29-1 with TRBJ2-3; tentative D call: TRBD2 (6 bases). CDR3 length: 10 amino acids. V lost 2 bases and J lost 11, with 8 bases in between. Germline V gives CDR1 SQVTM, CDR2 ANQGSEA. The CDR3 region is CSVESGRQYF. The CDR3 DNA follows: TGCAGCGTTGAATCCGGGAGGCAGTATTTT.

There are many counts of this clonotype. This chain joins TRBV19 and TRBJ2-6; D ambiguous. CDR1 is LNHDA, CDR2 SQIVND, per germline (reference sequence). V gave up 7 bases and J gave up 0 bases, with 13 bases separating them. This CDR3 contains 16 residues. CDR3 DNA sequence: TGTGCCAGTAATGGAAGGCTGAACTCTGGGGCCAACGTCCTGACTTTC. Translation gives CASNGRLNSGANVLTF.

This clonotype appeared a few times. In DNA, the CDR3 is TGTGCCACCAGTGAGGTAGGACAGAAAGAGACCCAGTACTTC. It specifies CATSEVGQKETQYF. V and J are TRBV24-1 and TRBJ2-5; TRBD1 might be the D (6 bases). V shed 4 bases and J shed 3 bases, with 11 bases lying between them. The CDR3 loop spans 14 amino acids. Germline values: CDR1 KGHDR, CDR2 SFDVKD.

The CDR3 DNA follows: TGTGCCACCAGCAGTCTGAGGGGGGGGGAGCAGTACTTC. It yields the protein CATSSLRGGEQYF. V and J are TRBV15 and TRBJ2-7, with TRBD2 as a possible D gene (7 bases). Germline CDR1 is LNHNV and CDR2 is YYDKDF (reference sequence). Trimming took 3 bases from V and 7 from J, leaving 13 bases between them. The length of the CDR3 is 13 residues.

This clonotype was observed at least ten times. The V gene is TRBV3-1, the J gene TRBJ2-3; 7 bases line up with TRBD1. The CDR3 loop spans 16 amino acids. V was pared by 1 base and J by 5 bases, with 9 bases of the junction left unmatched. CDR1 is LGHDT and CDR2 is YNNKEL in the germline V gene (reference sequence). This CDR3 is CASSQVGDRAVDTQYF. DNA of the CDR3: TGTGCCAGCAGCCAAGTTGGAGACAGGGCTGTAGATACGCAGTATTTT.

This clonotype was seen ten or more times. The J gene is TRBJ2-7, the V gene TRBV12-3 or TRBV12-4; D is ambiguous. The CDR3 is 14 residues long. With 0 bases removed from V and 0 bases from J, the gap between germline ends came to 6 bases. The CDR3 coding sequence is TGTGCCAGCAGTTTAGCCGTGAGCTCCTACGAGCAGTACTTC. It translates to CASSLAVSSYEQYF.